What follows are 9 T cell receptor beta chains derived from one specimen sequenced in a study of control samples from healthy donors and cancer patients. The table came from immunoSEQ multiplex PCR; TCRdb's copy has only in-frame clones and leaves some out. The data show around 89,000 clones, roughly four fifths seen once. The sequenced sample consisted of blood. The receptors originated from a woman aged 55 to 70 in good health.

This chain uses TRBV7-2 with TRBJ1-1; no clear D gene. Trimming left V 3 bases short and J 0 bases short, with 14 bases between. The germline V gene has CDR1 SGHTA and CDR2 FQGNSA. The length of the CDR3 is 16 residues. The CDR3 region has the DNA TGTGCCAGCAGCTTTGGGGTCGGAATAATGAACACTGAAGCTTTCTTT. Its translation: CASSFGVGIMNTEAFF.

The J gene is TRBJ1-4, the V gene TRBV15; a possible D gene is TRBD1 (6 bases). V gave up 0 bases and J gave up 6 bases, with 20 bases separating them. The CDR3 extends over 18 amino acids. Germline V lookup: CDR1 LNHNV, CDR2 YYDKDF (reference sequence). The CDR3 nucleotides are TGTGCCACCAGCAGAGATTTGAGGACAGCTTCTCGTCATGAAAAACTGTTTTTT. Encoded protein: CATSRDLRTASRHEKLFF.

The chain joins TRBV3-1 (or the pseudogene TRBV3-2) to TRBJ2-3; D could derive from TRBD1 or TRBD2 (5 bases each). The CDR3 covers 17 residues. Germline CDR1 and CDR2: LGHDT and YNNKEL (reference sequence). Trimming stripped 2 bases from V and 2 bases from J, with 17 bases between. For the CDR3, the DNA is TGTGCCAGCAGCCAACCGAGGGCAGGGATTTCCACAGATACGCAGTATTTT. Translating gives CASSQPRAGISTDTQYF.

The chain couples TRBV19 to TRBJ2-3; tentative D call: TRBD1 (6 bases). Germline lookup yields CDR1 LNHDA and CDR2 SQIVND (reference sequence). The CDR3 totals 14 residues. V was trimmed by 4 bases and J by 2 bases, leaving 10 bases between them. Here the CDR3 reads CASSTRDNTDTQYF. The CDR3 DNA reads TGTGCCAGTAGTACTCGGGACAACACAGATACGCAGTATTTT.

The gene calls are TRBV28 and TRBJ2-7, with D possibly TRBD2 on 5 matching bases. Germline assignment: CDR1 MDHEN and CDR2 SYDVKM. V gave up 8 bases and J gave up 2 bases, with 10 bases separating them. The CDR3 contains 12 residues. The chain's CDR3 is CASEGRTYEQYF. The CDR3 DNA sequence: TGTGCCAGCGAGGGCAGGACCTACGAGCAGTACTTC.

The CDR3 protein is CASSSIGSRETQYF. The DNA for the CDR3 is TGTGCCAGCTCATCCATTGGGTCCCGCGAGACCCAGTACTTC. J is TRBJ2-5 and V is TRBV18, with D unclear. CDR3 length equals 14 residues. Germline V gives CDR1 KGHSH, CDR2 LQKENI. The germline V and J ends were trimmed by 5 bases and 5 bases, with 15 bases remaining between them.

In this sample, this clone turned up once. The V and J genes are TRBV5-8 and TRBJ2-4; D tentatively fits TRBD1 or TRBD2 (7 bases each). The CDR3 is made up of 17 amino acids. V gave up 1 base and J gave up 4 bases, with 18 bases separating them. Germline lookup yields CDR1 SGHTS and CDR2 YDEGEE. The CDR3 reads CASSLMTGRAGKNIQYF. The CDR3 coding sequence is TGTGCCAGCAGCTTGATGACAGGGAGGGCGGGGAAAAACATTCAGTACTTC.

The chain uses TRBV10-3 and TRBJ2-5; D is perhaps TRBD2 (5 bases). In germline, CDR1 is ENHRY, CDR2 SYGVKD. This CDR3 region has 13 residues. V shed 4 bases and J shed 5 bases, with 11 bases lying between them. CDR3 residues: CAISAGEAETQYF. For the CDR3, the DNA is TGTGCCATCAGTGCCGGGGAAGCGGAGACCCAGTACTTC.

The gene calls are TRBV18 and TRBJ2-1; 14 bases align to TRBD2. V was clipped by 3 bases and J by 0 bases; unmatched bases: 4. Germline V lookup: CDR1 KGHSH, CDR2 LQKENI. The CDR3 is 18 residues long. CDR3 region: CASSPLGTSGGSYNEQFF. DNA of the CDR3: TGTGCCAGCTCACCCCTTGGGACTAGCGGGGGCTCCTACAATGAGCAGTTCTTC.